Listed here are 15 T cell receptor beta chains from one sample, sequenced in a study of T cells after yellow fever vaccination (dated by TCRdb to about 2019). Libraries were made using 5' RACE. The sequencer was an Illumina HiSeq 2500. The public reads were reprocessed in TCRdb via fastp at Q25 and MiXCR, keeping in-frame beta chains. Identical CDR3 proteins give one entry, which carries the most common genes and DNA. In all, the sample holds under 30,000 distinct CDR3 sequences, and around 5% of those were seen once. About 41% of the sample is held by the ten biggest clonotypes. Explained via the paper, the treatment or condition label denotes: live attenuated yellow fever vaccine strain. Sequences were derived from CD8+ T cells sorted from PBMCs, sampled 10 days after the yellow fever booster vaccination. The source is a young man who received the YFV17D yellow fever vaccine.

This clonotype was seen many times. The chain joins TRBV7-6 to TRBJ2-1, with a weak D call TRBD1 (5 bases). Germline CDR1 reads SGHVS; CDR2 reads FNYEAQ. This CDR3 has 18 amino acids. The V gene lost 4 bases and the J gene lost 2 bases, with 21 bases spanning the gap. CDR3 protein: CASSSHPWGSEAYNEQFF. As DNA, the CDR3 is TGTGCCAGCAGCTCCCACCCTTGGGGCAGCGAAGCCTACAATGAGCAGTTCTTC.

This clonotype was found once. A single base separates this from a much larger clone, so it may be a read error. J is TRBJ2-5 and V is TRBV7-6; 11 nucleotides align to TRBD2. Germline CDR1 is SGHVS and CDR2 is FNYEAQ. Losses at the gene ends were 4 bases for V and 9 bases for J; bases not matched to a gene: 7. This CDR3 spans 14 amino acids. The DNA for the CDR3 is TGTGCCAGCAGCTCTCTAGCGGGAGGCGAGGCCCAGTACTTC. Its translation is CASSSLAGGEAQYF.

This clonotype appeared many times. This chain uses TRBV7-8 with TRBJ2-2, with D possibly being TRBD1 (5 bases). Germline V gene data show CDR1 as SGHVS and CDR2 as FQNEAQ. The CDR3 covers 13 residues. Between the trimmed V and J ends, which lost 5 bases and 6 bases, there was a span of 10 bases. The CDR3 region is CASSNSGSGELFF. CDR3 in DNA: TGTGCCAGCAGCAACTCAGGGTCCGGGGAGCTGTTTTTT.

This clonotype showed up just a few times. The chain carries TRBV12-3 or TRBV12-4 and TRBJ2-5; 11 nucleotides align to TRBD2. V shed 11 bases, J shed 1 base, and the junction held 21 bases outside the gene matches. The CDR3 has 19 amino acids. The CDR3 spells CAFSFSVSWGTSGQETQYF. Written as DNA, the CDR3 is TGTGCCTTCAGTTTTAGCGTTAGCTGGGGGACTAGCGGCCAAGAGACCCAGTACTTC.

This clonotype came up many times. V is TRBV6-5 and J is TRBJ2-5, with D unresolved. Germline V gene lookup returns CDR1 MNHEY and CDR2 SVGAGI. Trimming pared 3 bases from V and 2 bases from J, leaving 7 bases between. The CDR3 has 13 residues. The CDR3 is CASSYQNQETQYF. The CDR3 nucleotides read TGTGCCAGCAGTTATCAGAATCAAGAGACCCAGTACTTC.

This clonotype has ten or more counts. The gene calls are TRBV20-1 and TRBJ2-3, with 7 nucleotides matching TRBD2. The ends lost 2 bases at V and 4 bases at J; junction bases unmatched: 9. The length of the CDR3 is 15 residues. CDR1 is DFQATT, CDR2 SNEGSKA, per germline (reference sequence). The CDR3 reads CSARTSGTGADTQYF. The CDR3 region has the DNA TGCAGTGCTAGAACAAGCGGGACTGGGGCAGATACGCAGTATTTT.

The CDR3: CASSLGGQGYQPQHF. CDR3 DNA: TGTGCCAGCAGTTTAGGGGGACAGGGCTATCAGCCCCAGCATTTT. The chain is built from TRBV12-3 or TRBV12-4 and TRBJ1-5, with 9 bases identical to TRBD1. J gave up 5 bases and V 1 base, and 3 bases lay outside the gene matches. This CDR3 has 15 residues.

The table lists this clonotype with many counts. The J gene is TRBJ2-5, the V gene TRBV7-2; perhaps TRBD2 as D (5 bases). The CDR3 sequence is 14 residues long. From germline, CDR1 is SGHTA and CDR2 FQGNSA. The V end was cut by 5 bases, the J end by 3 bases, with 13 bases between. The CDR3 spells CASSPTGNKETQYF. In DNA form, the CDR3 reads TGTGCCAGCAGCCCCACCGGGAACAAAGAGACCCAGTACTTC. Full variable domain (remainder filled in from reference TRBV7-2 and TRBJ2-5): GAGVSQSPSNKVTEKGKDVELRCDPISGHTALYWYRQSLGQGLEFLIYFQGNSAPDKSGLPSDRFSAERTGGSVSTLTIQRTQQEDSAVYLCASSPTGNKETQYFGPGTRLLVL.

This clonotype was seen a handful of times. The V call is TRBV20-1, the J call TRBJ2-5; perhaps TRBD2 as D (6 bases). Trimming took 3 bases from V and 3 from J, leaving 17 bases between them. The CDR3 loop spans 15 amino acids. Germline lookup yields CDR1 DFQATT and CDR2 SNEGSKA (reference sequence). The CDR3 coding sequence is TGCAGTGCTAGGGGGACTTCATCCGCGGAAGAGACCCAGTACTTC. It specifies CSARGTSSAEETQYF.

This clonotype was counted many times. The junction differs from germline at one of its ends, possibly a read error. The chain combines TRBV12-3 or TRBV12-4 with TRBJ1-1; D call uncertain. CDR3 length: 12 residues. The CDR3 loop reads CASSPANIEAFF. CDR3 coding DNA: TGTGCCAGCAGCCCAGCGAACATTGAAGCTTTCTTT.

This clonotype was picked up many times. This rearrangement joins TRBV9 to TRBJ2-3; D gene ambiguous. Per germline, CDR1 SGDLS and CDR2 YYNGEE. The ends were cut back, 0 bases at V and 2 bases at J, with 10 bases in the middle. The CDR3 has 15 amino acids. The CDR3 loop is CASSVGDVSTDTQYF. The CDR3 nucleotides are TGTGCCAGCAGCGTAGGGGATGTCTCCACAGATACGCAGTATTTT.

This clonotype was picked up many times. The V call is TRBV27, the J call TRBJ2-7; TRBD1 matches at 8 bases. V lost 6 bases, J lost 1 base, and 5 bases stayed unmatched. Germline values: CDR1 MNHEY, CDR2 SMNVEV (reference sequence). The CDR3 runs to 14 residues. The CDR3 region is CASSRTGLSYEQYF. CDR3 DNA sequence: TGTGCCAGCAGCCGGACAGGGCTTTCCTACGAGCAGTACTTC.

This clonotype appeared many times. J is TRBJ2-7 and V is TRBV15; D gene ambiguous. From germline, CDR1 is LNHNV and CDR2 YYDKDF (reference sequence). The CDR3 loop spans 13 amino acids. The V and J ends lost 3 bases and 2 bases respectively, with 8 bases between them. This chain's CDR3 is CATSRGQTYEQYF. In nucleotides, the CDR3 is TGTGCCACCAGCAGGGGTCAAACCTACGAGCAGTACTTC.

This clonotype was seen ten or more times. The rearrangement joins TRBV10-1 to TRBJ1-1; unclear D gene. CDR3 length: 14 residues. Germline loops: CDR1 WNHNN, CDR2 SYGVQD (reference sequence). V lost 5 bases, J lost 4 bases, and 14 bases lay in between. The CDR3 here is CASSSGLDGTEAFF. The CDR3 DNA reads TGCGCCAGCAGTTCCGGCCTGGATGGCACTGAAGCTTTCTTT.

This clonotype has ten or more counts. V is TRBV4-1 and J is TRBJ2-7; 11 bases are a match to TRBD2. The V segment lost 1 base and the J segment 3 bases; nucleotides outside the gene matches: 5. The germline V gene has CDR1 MGHRA and CDR2 YSYEKL. CDR3 size: 16 residues. The CDR3 DNA reads TGCGCCAGCAGCCAAGTGATAGCGGGAGGGAACTACGAGCAGTACTTC. Translating gives CASSQVIAGGNYEQYF.